This TCR beta chain stems from a study of glioma-infiltrating T cells. Study-wide findings and caveats: Tissue and blood shared very few CDR3 sequences. Tissue-blood divergence was below expectation in non-neoplastic patients, above in gliomas.

Amplification of TCR alpha and beta CDR3 regions from RNA used iRepertoire nested multiplex PCR. One-step reverse transcription and amplification started from roughly 100-400 ng of tissue mRNA or PBMC total RNA. TCRdb recomputed calls from the multiplex PCR reads with MiXCR, one row per CDR3 protein. This table has 150,000 to 200,000 distinct CDR3 sequences, about 40% appearing once. Per the germline V gene, CDR1 is MGHRA and CDR2 is YSYEKL. Trimming removed 4 bases from V and 8 bases from J, with 24 bases in between. CDR3 length: 16 residues. For this clonotype: Antigen: not known. A much larger clone is a single base away; this may be a read error. Here the CDR3 omits its conserved ending phenylalanine or tryptophan, so a read error is the likely source.

The TCR sequence derives from a human donor with low-grade glioma or glioblastoma, undergoing nonglioma brain surgery, or in good health (not recorded which). Source material: glioma tissue, nonneoplastic brain tissue, or PBMCs (not recorded which). The chain employs TRBV4-1 and TRBJ2-7; D tentatively fits TRBD1 or TRBD2 (5 bases each). The CDR3 region has the DNA TGCGCCAGCAGCCCTCGGGATTGGACACTCAGTGGAAAGCAGTACTCC. This codes for CASSPRDWTLSGKQYS.